This record covers a single T cell receptor beta chain. Its antigen remains undetermined. No clone much larger than this one lies a single base away; base qualities are absent. The immunoSEQ Assay was used to sequence TCR beta CDR3 regions from DNA. Concerning the study's data processing: T cell density was computed as TCR beta template counts normalized to usable DNA estimated by amplifying housekeeping genes. Using the preseqR package, richness was estimated by extrapolating to 120,000 templates for tissue samples and 400,000 templates for PBMC samples. Clonality was calculated as one minus Pielou's evenness. To identify tissue-enriched TCRs, differential abundance testing was run on productive amino-acid clonotypes with a minimum total count of 5 and an alpha of 0.1. The Jaccard Index and the Morisita Overlap Index were used to measure repertoire overlap between compartments. TCR beta CDR3s were clustered by GLIPH together with public tetramer-defined viral CDR3s, and at least three viral sequences plus V-gene enrichment were required for viral motifs. TCRdb holds this immuneACCESS table with in-frame rearrangements only. Some clones are missing; in checked studies, unresolved V genes explain under half, and the rest has no known cause. V and J calls and clone size follow that table, whereas D and trimming were derived from the DNA. Present in this sample are around 5,400 clones, 85% of which were seen just once. The ten largest clonotypes hold roughly 8.6% of the sample.

The sample is drawn from a study of T cells in localized non-small cell lung cancer (dated by TCRdb to about 2020). As for the study more broadly: The study analyzed T cell repertoires of 200 to 250 early-stage NSCLC patients, comparing tumors and uninvolved tumor-adjacent lungs. The cohort comprised under 250 treatment-naïve NSCLC patients with resected, localized lung tumors. Of the NSCLC patients, 129 were male and about a hundred were female, and the mean age was approximately 66 years. Findings and caveats that apply to the study as a whole: Because multi-region tumor sequencing was not done, intratumor heterogeneity could not be ruled out. A median of about 50 of the top 100 tumor clones turned up in the paired uninvolved adjacent lung, and 28 of those clones also ranked among the top 100 of that same adjacent lung. Because the study design was exploratory, TCR variables were selected using unadjusted p-values without false-discovery rate correction. The highest T cell clonality was observed in uninvolved tumor-adjacent lung, where clonality exceeded that of tumor, suggesting that antigenic responses were more focused in uninvolved tumor-adjacent lung. Higher blood T cell density associated with longer overall survival, while higher adjacent-lung clonality associated with shorter survival.

At diagnosis, peripheral blood, uninvolved tumor-adjacent lung and tumor were collected and were preserved as a mix of fresh-frozen and FFPE material. For TCR repertoire profiling, the blood samples were analyzed as peripheral blood mononuclear cells. The starting material was PBMCs, obtained before any cancer treatment. This TCR came from a woman aged 35-75 years with stage II lung adenocarcinoma.

This receptor carries the CDR3 CASSYSSGTLDTQYF. The DNA sequence is given as TGTGCCAGCAGTTACTCGAGCGGGACCCTAGATACGCAGTATTTT. The sequence joins TRBV6-5 to TRBJ2-3; 7 bases in the junction line up with TRBD2. The CDR3, from cysteine to phenylalanine, totals 15 residues. The read is trimmed to its CDR3 DNA, 45 bases read in frame from base 1. The junction shows trimming of 0 bases on V and 5 bases on J, and the gene matches do not reach 5 bases of it. The germline V gene specifies MNHEY as CDR1 and SVGAGI as CDR2.